The 14 T cell receptor beta chains in this list originate from one sample, sequenced in a study of neurological immune-mediated disorders. TCRdb itself ran the 5' RACE reads through MiXCR, one entry per CDR3 protein. The sample holds roughly 39,000 distinct CDR3 sequences, around 7.2% seen once. The sequencing sample was made of CD4+ T cells from blood. These receptor sequences come from a man over 45 in good health.

This clonotype occurred many times. The chain is built from TRBV7-2 and TRBJ2-7; D not resolved. Germline CDR1 SGHTA, CDR2 FQGNSA. Trimming stripped 1 base from V and 7 bases from J, with 11 bases between. There are 13 residues in the CDR3. CDR3 loop: CASSLGPIREQYF. CDR3 DNA: TGTGCCAGCAGCTTAGGGCCTATCAGGGAGCAGTACTTC.

This clonotype was detected many times. V and J are TRBV5-1 and TRBJ2-2; 11 bases agree with TRBD2. The trim removed 8 bases at V and 0 bases at J, leaving 3 bases unmatched. This CDR3 is built from 15 residues. Germline V gives CDR1 SGHRS, CDR2 YFSETQ. The CDR3 DNA follows: TGCGCCAGTAGACTAGCGGGGTCGAACACCGGGGAGCTGTTTTTT. It codes for CASRLAGSNTGELFF. Combining the CDR3 with reference TRBV5-1 and TRBJ2-2 gives the whole variable domain KAGVTQTPRYLIKTRGQQVTLSCSPISGHRSVSWYQQTPGQGLQFLFEYFSETQRNKGNFPGRFSGRQFSNSRSEMNVSTLELGDSALYLCASRLAGSNTGELFFGEGSRLTVL.

In its sample, this clonotype was seen many times. The chain recombines TRBV5-1 with TRBJ2-5; D unclear. V gave up 0 bases and J gave up 7 bases, with 10 bases separating them. The CDR3 spans 13 residues. The V gene's germline CDR1 is SGHRS and CDR2 YFSETQ. Here the CDR3 DNA reads TGCGCCAGCAGCTTGGATACGGTGGGGACCCAGTACTTC. The encoded protein is CASSLDTVGTQYF. The full variable domain, in which reference TRBV5-1 and TRBJ2-5 provide the parts outside the CDR3, is KAGVTQTPRYLIKTRGQQVTLSCSPISGHRSVSWYQQTPGQGLQFLFEYFSETQRNKGNFPGRFSGRQFSNSRSEMNVSTLELGDSALYLCASSLDTVGTQYFGPGTRLLVL.

This clonotype appeared many times. The gene calls are TRBV25-1 and TRBJ2-1, with TRBD2 matching over 8 bases. The CDR3 contains 15 residues. V shed 4 bases and J 2 bases; nucleotides not matched to a gene: 4. Germline V gene data show CDR1 as MGHDK and CDR2 as SYGVNS. CDR3 sequence: CASSVTSGAYNEQFF. CDR3 DNA sequence: TGTGCCAGCAGTGTAACTAGCGGAGCCTACAATGAGCAGTTCTTC.

There are a few counts of this clonotype. The CDR3 reads CASSPLGLAGGQDEQYF. In DNA, the CDR3 is TGTGCCAGCTCACCATTGGGACTAGCGGGAGGGCAGGACGAGCAGTACTTC. The chain combines TRBV18 with TRBJ2-7; 16 positions agree with TRBD2. With 2 bases clipped from V and 5 bases from J, the junction kept 6 bases outside the gene matches. Germline V gene lookup returns CDR1 KGHSH and CDR2 LQKENI. The CDR3 consists of 17 residues.

Many counts were recorded for this clonotype. This chain connects TRBV7-2 to TRBJ1-1; possible D gene TRBD1, 6 bases. This CDR3 has 13 amino acids. CDR1 SGHTA and CDR2 FQGNSA come from the germline V gene. Trimming pared 5 bases from V and 7 bases from J, leaving 14 bases between. For the CDR3, the DNA is TGTGCCAGCAGCCCCAGACAGGCCAGTGAAGCTTTCTTT. This codes for CASSPRQASEAFF.

About this clonotype: A read error may produce the germline difference seen at one junction end. The V gene is TRBV5-8, the J gene TRBJ2-5; D perhaps matches TRBD1 (5 bases). The CDR3 is 14 amino acids. Germline V gene data show CDR1 as SGHTS and CDR2 as YDEGEE. CDR3 loop: CANSRGHLQETQYF. DNA of the CDR3: TGTGCCAACAGCCGAGGACACCTCCAAGAGACCCAGTACTTC.

This clonotype was detected many times. This chain uses TRBV2 with TRBJ2-7, with 11 bases fitting TRBD2. This CDR3 contains 16 residues. Germline assignment: CDR1 SNHLY and CDR2 FYNNEI. V lost 8 bases and J lost 1; bases outside the gene matches: 10. CDR3 DNA: TGTGCCAGCGCACCGGGACTAGCGGTCCTTTCCTACGAGCAGTACTTC. Amino acids: CASAPGLAVLSYEQYF.

This clonotype was picked up many times. The J gene is TRBJ2-6, the V gene TRBV5-1; D gene unclear. V lost 0 bases, J lost 0 bases, and 10 bases lay in between. Germline V gene sequence: CDR1 SGHRS, CDR2 YFSETQ. The CDR3 consists of 17 residues. CDR3 coding DNA: TGCGCCAGCAGCTTGGGGACGGTAAGCTCTGGGGCCAACGTCCTGACTTTC. Translation gives CASSLGTVSSGANVLTF.

There are many counts of this clonotype. J is TRBJ2-5 and V is TRBV11-1, with D perhaps matching TRBD1 (6 bases). Germline values: CDR1 SGHAT, CDR2 FQDESV (reference sequence). This CDR3 spans 15 amino acids. Trimming cost V 1 base and J 1 base, with 10 bases left between them. Here the CDR3 reads CASSLGGQPQETQYF. CDR3 nucleotides: TGTGCCAGCAGCTTAGGGGGGCAGCCCCAAGAGACCCAGTACTTC.

This clonotype was recorded many times. The chain has TRBV20-1 and TRBJ1-5, with a tentative D call TRBD1 (5 bases). Trimming took 0 bases from V and 2 from J, leaving 14 bases between them. Germline CDR1 and CDR2: DFQATT and SNEGSKA (reference sequence). The CDR3 contains 16 residues. The CDR3 DNA reads TGCAGTGCTAGAGAGGAATCAGGGCTGGGCAATCAGCCCCAGCATTTT. Encoded protein: CSAREESGLGNQPQHF.

This clonotype was found a few times. This chain uses TRBV27 with TRBJ2-3; 7 nucleotides align to TRBD2. The V segment lost 2 bases and the J segment 5 bases; nucleotides outside the gene matches: 10. Per the germline V gene, CDR1 is MNHEY and CDR2 is SMNVEV (reference sequence). The CDR3 loop spans 16 amino acids. The CDR3 protein is CASSLGLGGFEDTQYF. DNA of the CDR3: TGTGCCAGCAGTTTAGGGTTGGGGGGGTTCGAAGATACGCAGTATTTT.

This clonotype was found a few times. This chain connects TRBV6-6 to TRBJ2-5; 16 nucleotides align to TRBD2. Germline V gene lookup returns CDR1 MNHNY and CDR2 SVGAGI (reference sequence). Trimming took 4 bases from V and 5 from J; bases not matched to a gene: 10. The CDR3 is 18 amino acids. CDR3 sequence reads: CASSSGTSGRAGGETQYF. CDR3 sequence (DNA): TGTGCCAGCAGTTCCGGGACTAGCGGGAGGGCCGGCGGCGAGACCCAGTACTTC.

Many counts were recorded for this clonotype. This chain links TRBV7-9 with TRBJ2-7; D gene unclear. Trimming left V 2 bases short and J 3 bases short, with 5 bases between. The CDR3 length is 12 residues. Per the germline V gene, CDR1 is SEHNR and CDR2 is FQNEAQ (reference sequence). The CDR3 DNA is TGTGCCAGCAGCTTATGGGACTACGAGCAGTACTTC. Translation: CASSLWDYEQYF.